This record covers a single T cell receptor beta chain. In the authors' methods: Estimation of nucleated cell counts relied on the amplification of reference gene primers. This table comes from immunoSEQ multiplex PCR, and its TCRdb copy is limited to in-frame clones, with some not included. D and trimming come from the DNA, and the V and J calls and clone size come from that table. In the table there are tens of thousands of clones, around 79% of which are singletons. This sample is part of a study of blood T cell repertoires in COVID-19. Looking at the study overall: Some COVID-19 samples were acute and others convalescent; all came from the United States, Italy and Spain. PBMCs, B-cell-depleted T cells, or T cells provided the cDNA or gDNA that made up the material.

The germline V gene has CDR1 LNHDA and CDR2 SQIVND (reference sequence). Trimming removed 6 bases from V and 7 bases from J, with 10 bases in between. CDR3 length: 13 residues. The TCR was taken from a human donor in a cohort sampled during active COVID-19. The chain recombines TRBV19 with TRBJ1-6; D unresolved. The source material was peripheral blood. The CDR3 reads CASRFRENSPLHF. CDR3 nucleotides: TGTGCCAGTAGGTTCCGGGAAAATTCACCCCTCCACTTT.